The 7 T cell receptor beta chains listed next were all sequenced from one sample in a study of T cells after yellow fever vaccination. TCRdb redid the calling of the 5' RACE reads with MiXCR, one entry per CDR3 protein. The repertoire consists of a few hundred thousand distinct CDR3 sequences, with roughly 6.2% occurring once and the leading ten covering about 15%. The starting material was PBMCs, obtained 5 days after the yellow fever booster vaccination. The receptors shown here come from a young man who received the YFV17D yellow fever vaccine.

This clonotype appeared a few times. The V call is TRBV7-2, the J call TRBJ2-7, with unresolved D. The V end lost 6 bases, the J end lost 7 bases, and 13 bases lay between the germline ends. The CDR3 is 12 residues long. From germline, CDR1 is SGHTA and CDR2 FQGNSA. CDR3 sequence: CASSLNLGEQYF. In DNA, the CDR3 is TGTGCCAGCAGTTTAAATCTAGGAGAGCAGTACTTC.

This clonotype was detected only a few times. The chain couples TRBV2 to TRBJ1-1, with D possibly being TRBD1 (6 bases). The CDR3 contains 15 residues. The V end was cut by 1 base, the J end by 4 bases, with 13 bases between. Germline V lookup: CDR1 SNHLY, CDR2 FYNNEI. CDR3 sequence reads: CASSEGGRGSTEAFF. CDR3 DNA: TGTGCCAGCAGTGAAGGGGGGAGGGGGTCCACTGAAGCTTTCTTT.

A few counts support this clonotype. The chain links TRBV5-1 to TRBJ2-5, with D perhaps assigned TRBD1 or TRBD2 (6 bases each). V was clipped by 4 bases and J by 1 base, with 11 bases between them. This CDR3 has 14 amino acids. Per germline, CDR1 SGHRS and CDR2 YFSETQ. CDR3 in amino acids: CASSAGHSQETQYF. The CDR3 DNA reads TGCGCCAGCAGCGCGGGACACAGCCAAGAGACCCAGTACTTC.

The V and J genes are TRBV7-2 and TRBJ2-6; no clear D gene. V was shortened by 5 bases and J by 0 bases, with 5 bases between the two germline ends. CDR1 is SGHTA and CDR2 is FQGNSA in the germline V gene. This CDR3 is 14 amino acids long. In DNA, the CDR3 is TGTGCCAGCAGCCCATTCTCTGGGGCCAACGTCCTGACTTTC. This codes for CASSPFSGANVLTF.

In this sample, this clonotype turned up many times. The V gene is TRBV12-3 or TRBV12-4, the J gene TRBJ2-7; possibly TRBD2 for D (7 bases). CDR3 length equals 15 residues. Trimming shortened V by 4 bases and J by 9 bases, and 22 bases separated the two germline ends. The DNA of the CDR3 is TGTGCCAGCAGTTCCCAAAGAGGGGGGGTTCCCGCGCAGTACTTC. Its protein product is CASSSQRGGVPAQYF.

The chain couples TRBV7-2 to TRBJ2-1; D is possibly TRBD1 or TRBD2 (5 bases each). V gave up 5 bases and J gave up 0 bases, with 14 bases separating them. The CDR3 sequence is 16 residues long. Germline CDR1 is SGHTA and CDR2 is FQGNSA. This CDR3 is CASSLFGASSYNEQFF. DNA of the CDR3: TGTGCCAGCAGCCTGTTCGGGGCAAGCTCCTACAATGAGCAGTTCTTC.

This clonotype has a count of ten or more. The chain employs TRBV5-6 and TRBJ2-7; TRBD2 might be the D (6 bases). Per the germline V gene, CDR1 is SGHDT and CDR2 is YYEEEE. The CDR3 extends over 15 amino acids. V lost 2 bases and J 2 bases, leaving 14 bases between the germline ends. The CDR3 region is CASSFSAGTAYEQYF. The DNA for the CDR3 is TGTGCCAGCAGCTTCTCCGCGGGGACGGCCTACGAGCAGTACTTC. The entire variable domain, with the rest obtained from reference TRBV5-6 and TRBJ2-7, is as follows: DAGVTQSPTHLIKTRGQQVTLRCSPKSGHDTVSWYQQALGQGPQFIFQYYEEEERQRGNFPDRFSGHQFPNYSSELNVNALLLGDSALYLCASSFSAGTAYEQYFGPGTRLTVT.